A single sample gave rise to the 30 T cell receptor beta chains below, sequenced in a study of T cells expressing NK-cell markers. TCRdb re-called the 5' RACE reads and shows each CDR3 protein once, DNA omitted. The sample's table shows about 440,000 distinct CDR3 sequences. Sequencing was done on a sample of blood T cells: a sorted CD56 or NKG2C T cell subset, CD4+ or CD8+ T cells, or bulk PBMC T cells (not recorded which). The receptors were gathered from a woman aged 18-70 years in good health.

This chain connects TRBV12-3 or TRBV12-4 to TRBJ2-6. The CDR3 is 12 residues long. The CDR3 spells CATGSGANVLTF.

The chain joins TRBV10-3 to TRBJ2-3; absent DNA, TCRdb's TRBD1 call cannot be checked. CDR1 is ENHRY and CDR2 is SYGVKD in the germline V gene. CDR3 size: 14 residues. CDR3 sequence reads: CGARGTGGTDTQYF.

This chain uses TRBV2 with TRBJ2-7; lacking DNA, the TRBD1 call made by TCRdb goes unchecked. The CDR3 runs to 15 residues. CDR1 is SNHLY and CDR2 is FYNNEI in the germline V gene. This CDR3 reads CASSESRDTDYEQYF.

CDR3: CASSLTPGGQPQHF. This chain connects TRBV12-3 or TRBV12-4 to TRBJ1-5. The CDR3 extends over 14 amino acids.

The CDR3 loop reads CASSQLGRQFF. The chain is built from TRBV5-1 and TRBJ2-1; TCRdb's D call, TRBD2, is unchecked because there is no DNA. Germline V gene data show CDR1 as SGHRS and CDR2 as YFSETQ. The CDR3 has 11 amino acids.

V is TRBV29-1 and J is TRBJ2-3; the D call from TCRdb, TRBD2, cannot be confirmed without DNA. In germline, CDR1 is SQVTM, CDR2 ANQGSEA. The CDR3 is 13 amino acids. The CDR3 is CSAGSGGTDTQYF.

V is TRBV11-1 and J is TRBJ2-1; absent DNA, TCRdb's TRBD1 call cannot be checked. Germline CDR1 reads SGHAT; CDR2 reads FQDESV (reference sequence). The CDR3 runs 17 residues. This CDR3 reads CASSFGFGGGEDNEQFF.

The rearrangement uses TRBV19 and TRBJ1-1. Looked up from germline, CDR1 is LNHDA and CDR2 is SQIVND (reference sequence). The CDR3 has 15 amino acids. The CDR3 here is CASSPTGPANTEAFF.

This chain uses TRBV12-3 or TRBV12-4 with TRBJ1-2. The CDR3 sequence is 15 residues long. The CDR3 protein is CAISGEDAFAYGYTF.

This rearrangement joins TRBV6-2 or TRBV6-3 to TRBJ2-1; TCRdb's D call, TRBD2, is unchecked because there is no DNA. The CDR3 contains 14 residues. Germline V lookup: CDR1 MNHEY, CDR2 SVGEGT. Here the CDR3 reads CASSSGLPGGEQFF.

The chain carries TRBV5-1 and TRBJ1-2; TCRdb's D gene call, TRBD1, goes unchecked for lack of DNA. CDR1 is SGHRS and CDR2 is YFSETQ in the germline V gene. This CDR3 comprises 14 residues. CDR3 region: CASSTGQAPYGYTF.

CDR3 protein: CATEGLAGYSSYNEQFF. The chain carries TRBV15 and TRBJ2-1; TCRdb picks TRBD2, but there is no DNA to check that call. The CDR3 is 17 residues long. The germline V gene has CDR1 LNHNV and CDR2 YYDKDF (reference sequence).

The CDR3 here is CASSSTGTSDEQYF. The chain uses TRBV5-4 and TRBJ2-7; the D call from TCRdb, TRBD2, cannot be confirmed without DNA. This CDR3 is built from 14 residues. Looked up from germline, CDR1 is SGHNT and CDR2 is YYREEE (reference sequence).

The V call is TRBV7-2, the J call TRBJ2-5; TCRdb indicates TRBD2, and absent DNA this call remains unverified. Germline V gene data show CDR1 as SGHTA and CDR2 as FQGNSA. The CDR3 sequence is 15 residues long. The CDR3 loop reads CASSTPPGGGETQYF.

J is TRBJ1-4 and V is TRBV27; TCRdb selects TRBD1, and the lack of DNA leaves this call unchecked. Germline lookup yields CDR1 MNHEY and CDR2 SMNVEV (reference sequence). CDR3 size: 15 residues. The CDR3 here is CASSSPGQANEKLFF. The whole variable domain, filled in from reference TRBV27 and TRBJ1-4, reads EAQVTQNPRYLITVTGKKLTVTCSQNMNHEYMSWYRQDPGLGLRQIYYSMNVEVTDKGDVPEGYKVSRKEKRNFPLILESPSPNQTSLYFCASSSPGQANEKLFFGSGTQLSVL.

The chain couples TRBV5-4 to TRBJ2-1. The CDR3 runs 14 residues. Per the germline V gene, CDR1 is SGHNT and CDR2 is YYREEE (reference sequence). The CDR3 loop reads CASSLESGGNEQFF.

This chain links TRBV7-9 with TRBJ1-6; TCRdb names TRBD1, which stays unverified in the absence of DNA. This CDR3 is built from 17 residues. The germline V gene has CDR1 SEHNR and CDR2 FQNEAQ (reference sequence). This CDR3 reads CASSKARGLSYNSPLHF.

The V gene is TRBV29-1, the J gene TRBJ1-2. CDR3 length equals 12 residues. CDR1 and CDR2 (germline): SQVTM, ANQGSEA. The CDR3 loop is CSAEGGNYGYTF.

The V call is TRBV9, the J call TRBJ1-1. Germline V gene lookup returns CDR1 SGDLS and CDR2 YYNGEE. This CDR3 contains 14 residues. The CDR3 spells CASSVDHSLAEAFF.

This chain uses TRBV12-1 with TRBJ2-4; TCRdb's D call, TRBD2, is unchecked because there is no DNA. TRBV12-1 is reported as a pseudogene. The CDR3 consists of 14 residues. The CDR3 loop is CASSLRRGENIQYF.

The chain links TRBV6-2 or TRBV6-3 to TRBJ1-1. This CDR3 has 12 amino acids. Germline V gene sequence: CDR1 MNHEY, CDR2 SVGEGT. Here the CDR3 reads CASSPTRSEAFF.

This chain connects TRBV20-1 to TRBJ2-7; as DNA is missing, the TRBD2 call by TCRdb cannot be tested. CDR3 length equals 13 residues. Germline-derived CDR1 and CDR2 are DFQATT and SNEGSKA (reference sequence). CDR3 loop: CSTRDSGNYEQYF.

J is TRBJ2-5 and V is TRBV5-4; TCRdb reports TRBD2, a call that lacks DNA to check it against. CDR3 length: 16 amino acids. Germline V gene lookup returns CDR1 SGHNT and CDR2 YYREEE (reference sequence). The CDR3 reads CASSLVSGSREETQYF. The full variable domain, its missing parts supplied by reference TRBV5-4 and TRBJ2-5, is ETGVTQSPTHLIKTRGQQVTLRCSSQSGHNTVSWYQQALGQGPQFIFQYYREEENGRGNFPPRFSGLQFPNYSSELNVNALELDDSALYLCASSLVSGSREETQYFGPGTRLLVL.

The J gene is TRBJ2-5, the V gene TRBV14; TCRdb lists TRBD1, though no DNA is available to test this call. The CDR3 loop spans 16 amino acids. Per the germline V gene, CDR1 is SGHDN and CDR2 is FVKESK. CDR3 amino acids: CASSQAPGDHQETQYF.

The rearrangement links TRBV6-5 to TRBJ2-5; the TCRdb call, TRBD2, lacks DNA for checking. The CDR3 totals 12 residues. CDR1 and CDR2 (germline): MNHEY, SVGAGI. CDR3 residues: CASSSAVKTQYF.

This rearrangement joins TRBV7-2 to TRBJ1-4; lacking DNA, the TRBD1 call made by TCRdb goes unchecked. Per the germline V gene, CDR1 is SGHTA and CDR2 is FQGNSA. The CDR3 is made up of 14 amino acids. The CDR3 region is CASSSDRANEKLFF.

V and J are TRBV5-1 and TRBJ2-1; the TCRdb call, TRBD2, lacks DNA for checking. CDR1 is SGHRS and CDR2 is YFSETQ in the germline V gene. The CDR3 runs 15 residues. The CDR3 sequence: CASSLVGGGYNEQFF. Combining the CDR3 with reference TRBV5-1 and TRBJ2-1 gives the whole variable domain KAGVTQTPRYLIKTRGQQVTLSCSPISGHRSVSWYQQTPGQGLQFLFEYFSETQRNKGNFPGRFSGRQFSNSRSEMNVSTLELGDSALYLCASSLVGGGYNEQFFGPGTRLTVL.

The chain joins TRBV20-1 to TRBJ1-2; TCRdb proposes TRBD1, but this gene call is untestable without DNA. Germline V gene lookup returns CDR1 DFQATT and CDR2 SNEGSKA (reference sequence). The CDR3 runs 15 residues. Here the CDR3 reads CSARDFVAGRDGYTF.

The CDR3 loop is CASSIGTGRTYEQYF. The chain carries TRBV6-1 and TRBJ2-7; there is no DNA to check the TCRdb D call of TRBD1. The germline V gene has CDR1 MNHNS and CDR2 SASEGT. The CDR3 length is 15 residues.

The chain joins TRBV5-1 to TRBJ2-1; TCRdb outputs TRBD1, but without DNA this stays unchecked. The CDR3 has 18 residues. Germline CDR1 and CDR2: SGHRS and YFSETQ. CDR3 residues: CASNGQGANGWTNNEQFF.